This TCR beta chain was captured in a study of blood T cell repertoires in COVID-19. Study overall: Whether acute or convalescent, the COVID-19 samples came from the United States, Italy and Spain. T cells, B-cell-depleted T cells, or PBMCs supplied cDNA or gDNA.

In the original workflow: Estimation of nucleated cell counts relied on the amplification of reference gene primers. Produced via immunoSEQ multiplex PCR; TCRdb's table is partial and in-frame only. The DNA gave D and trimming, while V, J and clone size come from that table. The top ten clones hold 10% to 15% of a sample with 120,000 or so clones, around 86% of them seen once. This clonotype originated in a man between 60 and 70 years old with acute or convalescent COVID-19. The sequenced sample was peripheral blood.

The DNA for the CDR3 is TGTGCCAGCAGCCCGCAACTAGCGGCTACCTACAATGAGCAGTTCTTC. Protein sequence: CASSPQLAATYNEQFF. The rearrangement uses TRBV9 and TRBJ2-1; 8 bases line up with TRBD2. The J segment lost 2 bases and the V segment lost 4 bases, leaving 8 bases of the junction unmatched. The length of the CDR3 is 16 residues. Germline lookup yields CDR1 SGDLS and CDR2 YYNGEE.